A selection of T cell receptor beta chains follows, all from one sample in a study of T cell responses to AZD1222 COVID-19 vaccine. The method was immunoSEQ multiplex PCR; TCRdb's version includes in-frame clones alone and lacks a portion of them. This repertoire shows approximately 150,000 clones, roughly nine tenths found once; its top ten account for more than 1.4%. This specimen consisted of peripheral blood, obtained on day 0 of AZD1222 vaccination. The receptor source for this set is an adult in good health. CDR3s include the opening cysteine and the closing phenylalanine or tryptophan.

V gene: TRBV5-6
CDR3 protein: CASSLAGDQPQHF

V gene: TRBV24-1
CDR3 protein: CATSDWDREETQYF

V gene: TRBV28
CDR3 protein: CASSLRNWDQPQHF

V gene: TRBV7-9
CDR3 protein: CASSVAVGTNYGYTF

V gene: TRBV19
CDR3 protein: CASIGFPGNTEAFF

V gene: TRBV5-4
CDR3 protein: CASSPDGYGYTF

V gene: TRBV6-2/TRBV6-3
CDR3 protein: CASSYSRETGFQGEQYF

V gene: TRBV12-3/TRBV12-4
CDR3 protein: CASSLRLGTQYF

V gene: TRBV19
CDR3 protein: CASSMGQGARTDTQYF

V gene: TRBV7-6
CDR3 protein: CASSLAGHSNSPLHF

V gene: TRBV15
CDR3 protein: CATSGPGTDSYEQYF

V gene: TRBV27
CDR3 protein: CASSLHRGLGDTQYF

V gene: TRBV10-3
CDR3 protein: CAISESEGGTTDTQYF

V gene: TRBV28
CDR3 protein: CASSYLDNSPLHF

V gene: TRBV7-8
CDR3 protein: CASSPSGTGGMGAQHF

V gene: TRBV15
CDR3 protein: CATSRASSGNTIYF

V gene: TRBV13
CDR3 protein: CASSITGKQPQHF

V gene: TRBV11-2
CDR3 protein: CASSSAGQRDNSPLHF

V gene: TRBV7-8
CDR3 protein: CASSNGIEGPTEAFF

V gene: TRBV6-4
CDR3 protein: CASSEGSGGGDEQFF

V gene: TRBV11-1
CDR3 protein: CASSFDGAGDYGYTF

V gene: TRBV28
CDR3 protein: CASSFTPTGVQETQYF

V gene: TRBV4-3
CDR3 protein: CASSQDPLERRVTGNTIYF

V gene: TRBV4-1
CDR3 protein: CASSQDLAGHSYNEQFF

V gene: TRBV4-2
CDR3 protein: CASSQEWLQDYGYTF

V gene: TRBV11-2
CDR3 protein: CASSLGLAEGAKQPQHF

V gene: TRBV7-9
CDR3 protein: CASSLSVGNTEAFF

V gene: TRBV7-8
CDR3 protein: CASSAPGTSGNTIYF

V gene: TRBV27
CDR3 protein: CATGTSGGAHPDTQYF